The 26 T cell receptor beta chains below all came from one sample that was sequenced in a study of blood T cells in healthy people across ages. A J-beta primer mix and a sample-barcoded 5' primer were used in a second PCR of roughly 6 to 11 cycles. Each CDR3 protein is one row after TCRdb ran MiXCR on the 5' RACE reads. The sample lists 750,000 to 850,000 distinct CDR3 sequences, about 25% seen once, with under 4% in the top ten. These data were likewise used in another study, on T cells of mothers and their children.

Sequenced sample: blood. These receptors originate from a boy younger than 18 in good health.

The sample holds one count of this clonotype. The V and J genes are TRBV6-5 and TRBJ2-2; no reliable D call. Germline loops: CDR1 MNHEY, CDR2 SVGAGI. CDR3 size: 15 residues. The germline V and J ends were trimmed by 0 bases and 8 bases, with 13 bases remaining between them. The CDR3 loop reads CASSYSPTIIGELFF. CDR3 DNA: TGTGCCAGCAGTTACTCGCCTACTATTATAGGGGAGCTGTTTTTT.

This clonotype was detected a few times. CDR3 sequence reads: CASSQETSVAYNEQFF. The CDR3 DNA reads as TGTGCCAGCAGCCAAGAGACTAGCGTAGCCTACAATGAGCAGTTCTTC. The chain uses TRBV4-2 and TRBJ2-1; 8 bases are shared with TRBD2. This CDR3 has 16 residues. Germline V gives CDR1 LGHNA, CDR2 YNFKEQ. Trimming at V came to 0 bases and at J to 2 bases, leaving 3 bases not matched to a gene.

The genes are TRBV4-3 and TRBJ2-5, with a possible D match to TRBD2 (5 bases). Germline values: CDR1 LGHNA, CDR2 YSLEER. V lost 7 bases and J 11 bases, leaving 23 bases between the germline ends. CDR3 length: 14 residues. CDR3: CASTPEMGRGEQYF. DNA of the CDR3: TGCGCCAGCACTCCCGAGATGGGGAGAGGTGAGCAGTACTTC.

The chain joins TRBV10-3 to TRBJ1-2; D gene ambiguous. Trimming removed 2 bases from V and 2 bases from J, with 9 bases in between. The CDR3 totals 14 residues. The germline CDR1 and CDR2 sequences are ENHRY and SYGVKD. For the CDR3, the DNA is TGTGCCATCAGTGAGGCGCTTATAAACTATGGCTACACCTTC. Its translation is CAISEALINYGYTF.

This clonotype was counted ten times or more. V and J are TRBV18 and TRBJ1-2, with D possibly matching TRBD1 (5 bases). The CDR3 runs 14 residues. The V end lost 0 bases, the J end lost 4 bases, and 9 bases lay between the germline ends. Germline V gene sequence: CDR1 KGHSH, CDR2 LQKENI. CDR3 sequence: CASSPPDSFYGYTF. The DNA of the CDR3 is TGTGCCAGCTCACCACCCGACAGTTTCTATGGCTACACCTTC. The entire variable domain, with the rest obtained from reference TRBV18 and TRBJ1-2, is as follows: NAGVMQNPRHLVRRRGQEARLRCSPMKGHSHVYWYRQLPEEGLKFMVYLQKENIIDESGMPKERFSAEFPKEGPSILRIQQVVRGDSAAYFCASSPPDSFYGYTFGSGTRLTVV.

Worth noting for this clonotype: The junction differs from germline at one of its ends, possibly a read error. CDR3 DNA sequence: TGTGCTAGCAGCTTAGGGGTTTCCCCCCAAGAGACCCAGTACTTC. Translated, it gives CASSLGVSPQETQYF. The chain joins TRBV7-7 to TRBJ2-5; tentative D call: TRBD1 (5 bases). The CDR3 has 15 residues. Per the germline V gene, CDR1 is SSHAT and CDR2 is FNYEAQ (reference sequence).

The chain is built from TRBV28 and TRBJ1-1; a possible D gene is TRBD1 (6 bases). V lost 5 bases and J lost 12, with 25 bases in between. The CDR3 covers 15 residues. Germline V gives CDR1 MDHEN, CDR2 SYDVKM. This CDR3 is CASSPPGQPNLISFF. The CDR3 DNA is TGTGCCAGCAGTCCACCCGGACAGCCCAACTTGATATCTTTCTTT.

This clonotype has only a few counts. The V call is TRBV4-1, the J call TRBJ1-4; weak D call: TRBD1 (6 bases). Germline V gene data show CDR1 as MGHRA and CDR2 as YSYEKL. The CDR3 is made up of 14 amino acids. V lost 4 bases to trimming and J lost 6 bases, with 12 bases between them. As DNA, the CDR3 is TGCGCCAGCAGCCCGCCGGGACAAGATGAAAAACTGTTTTTT. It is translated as CASSPPGQDEKLFF.

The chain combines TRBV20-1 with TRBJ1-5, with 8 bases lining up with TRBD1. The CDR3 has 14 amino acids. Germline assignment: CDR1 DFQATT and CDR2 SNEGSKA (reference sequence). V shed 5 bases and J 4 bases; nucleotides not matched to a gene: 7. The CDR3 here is CSAAGTGENQPQHF. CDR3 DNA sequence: TGCAGTGCTGCTGGGACAGGAGAAAATCAGCCCCAGCATTTT.

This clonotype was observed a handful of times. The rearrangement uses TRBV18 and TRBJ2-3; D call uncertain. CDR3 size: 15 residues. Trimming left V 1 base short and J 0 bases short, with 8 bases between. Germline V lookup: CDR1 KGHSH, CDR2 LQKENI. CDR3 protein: CASSPQGRSTDTQYF. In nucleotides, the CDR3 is TGTGCCAGCTCACCACAGGGTCGAAGCACAGATACGCAGTATTTT.

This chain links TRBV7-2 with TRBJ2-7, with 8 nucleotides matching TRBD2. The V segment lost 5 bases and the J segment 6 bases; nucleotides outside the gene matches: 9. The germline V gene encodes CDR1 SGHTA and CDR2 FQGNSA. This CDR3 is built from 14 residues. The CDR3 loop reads CASSRGGNASEQYF. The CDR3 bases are TGTGCCAGCAGCCGCGGGGGGAATGCGTCCGAGCAGTACTTC.

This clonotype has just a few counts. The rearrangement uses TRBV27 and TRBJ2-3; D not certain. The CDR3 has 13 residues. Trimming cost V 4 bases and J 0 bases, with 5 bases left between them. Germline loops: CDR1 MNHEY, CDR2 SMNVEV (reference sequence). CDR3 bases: TGTGCCAGCAGTTGGGCTAGCACAGATACGCAGTATTTT. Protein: CASSWASTDTQYF.

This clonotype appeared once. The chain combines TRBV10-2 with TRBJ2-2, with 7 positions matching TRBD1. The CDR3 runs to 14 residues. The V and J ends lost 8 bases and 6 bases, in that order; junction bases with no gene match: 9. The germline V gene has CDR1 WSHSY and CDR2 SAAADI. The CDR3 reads CASFPPGTAGELFF. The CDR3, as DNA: TGCGCCAGCTTCCCCCCGGGGACAGCCGGGGAGCTGTTTTTT.

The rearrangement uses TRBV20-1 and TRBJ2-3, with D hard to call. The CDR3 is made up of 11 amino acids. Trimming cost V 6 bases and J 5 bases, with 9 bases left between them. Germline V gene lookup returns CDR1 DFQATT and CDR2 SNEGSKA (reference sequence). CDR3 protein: CSASWGDTQYF. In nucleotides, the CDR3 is TGCAGTGCCTCCTGGGGAGATACGCAGTATTTT.

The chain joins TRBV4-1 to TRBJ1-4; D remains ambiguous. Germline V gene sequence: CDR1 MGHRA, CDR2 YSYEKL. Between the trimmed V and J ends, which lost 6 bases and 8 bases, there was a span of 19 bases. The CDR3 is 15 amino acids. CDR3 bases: TGCGCCAGCAGTCGTACCGGTCTCCAAGGGGAAAAACTGTTTTTT. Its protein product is CASSRTGLQGEKLFF.

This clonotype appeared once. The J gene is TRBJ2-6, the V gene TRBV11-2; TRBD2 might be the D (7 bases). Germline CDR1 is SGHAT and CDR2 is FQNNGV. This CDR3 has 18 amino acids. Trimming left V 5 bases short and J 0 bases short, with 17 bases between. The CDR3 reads CASSDRGAYSSGANVLTF. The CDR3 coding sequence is TGTGCCAGCAGCGATCGGGGGGCGTACAGCTCTGGGGCCAACGTCCTGACTTTC.

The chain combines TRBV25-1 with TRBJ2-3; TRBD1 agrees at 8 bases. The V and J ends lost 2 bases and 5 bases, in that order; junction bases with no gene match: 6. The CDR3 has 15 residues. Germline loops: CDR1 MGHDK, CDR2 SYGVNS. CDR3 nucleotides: TGTGCCAGCAGTGAACAGGGGACAGGAAGAGATACGCAGTATTTT. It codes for CASSEQGTGRDTQYF.

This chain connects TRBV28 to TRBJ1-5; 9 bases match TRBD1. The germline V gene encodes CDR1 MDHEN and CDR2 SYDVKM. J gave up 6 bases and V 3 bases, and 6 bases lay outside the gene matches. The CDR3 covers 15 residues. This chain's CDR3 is CASSFPGQGFQPQHF. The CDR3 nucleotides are TGTGCCAGCAGTTTCCCGGGACAGGGCTTTCAGCCCCAGCATTTT.

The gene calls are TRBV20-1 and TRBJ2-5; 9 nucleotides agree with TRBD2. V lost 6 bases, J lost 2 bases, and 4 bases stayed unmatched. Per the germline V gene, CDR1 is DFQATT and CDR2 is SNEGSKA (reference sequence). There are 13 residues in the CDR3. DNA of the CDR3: TGCAGTGCCCTCAGCGGGGGGCAAGAGACCCAGTACTTC. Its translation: CSALSGGQETQYF.

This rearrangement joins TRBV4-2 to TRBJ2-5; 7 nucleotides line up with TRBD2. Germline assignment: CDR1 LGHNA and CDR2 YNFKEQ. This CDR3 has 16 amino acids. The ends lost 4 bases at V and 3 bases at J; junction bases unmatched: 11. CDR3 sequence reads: CASSPRSTSEEETQYF. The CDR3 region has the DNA TGTGCCAGCAGCCCCCGTTCTACTAGCGAAGAAGAGACCCAGTACTTC.

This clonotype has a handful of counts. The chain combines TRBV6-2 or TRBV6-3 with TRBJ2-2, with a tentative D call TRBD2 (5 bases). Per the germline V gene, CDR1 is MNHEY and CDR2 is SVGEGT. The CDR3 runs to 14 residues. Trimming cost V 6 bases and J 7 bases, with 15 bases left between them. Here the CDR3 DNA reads TGTGCCAGCAGCTACGGGCCCGGGGTCGGGGAGCTGTTTTTT. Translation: CASSYGPGVGELFF.

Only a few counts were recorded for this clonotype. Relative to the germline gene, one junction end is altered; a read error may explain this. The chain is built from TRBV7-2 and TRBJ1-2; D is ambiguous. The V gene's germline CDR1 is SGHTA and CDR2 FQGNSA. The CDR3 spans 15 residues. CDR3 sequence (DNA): TGTGCCAGCAGCTCCCCAGCGGGAGCTTCCTATGACTACACCTTC. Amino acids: CASSSPAGASYDYTF.

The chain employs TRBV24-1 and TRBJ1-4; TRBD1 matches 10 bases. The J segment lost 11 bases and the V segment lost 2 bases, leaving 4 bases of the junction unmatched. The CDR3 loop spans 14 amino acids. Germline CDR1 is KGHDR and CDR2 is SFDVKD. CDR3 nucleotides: TGTGCCACCAGTGATTCGGGACAGGGGCTGAAACTGTTTTTT. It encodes CATSDSGQGLKLFF.

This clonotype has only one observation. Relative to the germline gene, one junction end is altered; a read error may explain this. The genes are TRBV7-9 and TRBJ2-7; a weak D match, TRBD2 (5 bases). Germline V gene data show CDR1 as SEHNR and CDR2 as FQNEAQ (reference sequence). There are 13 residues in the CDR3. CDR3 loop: CANSLPRGYEQYF. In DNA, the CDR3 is TGTGCCAACAGCTTACCCCGGGGTTACGAGCAGTACTTC.

The CDR3 protein is CSAMGGGYEQYF. The CDR3 coding sequence is TGCAGCGCCATGGGAGGGGGCTACGAGCAGTACTTC. The V and J genes are TRBV29-1 and TRBJ2-5; TRBD2 is a possible D gene (7 bases). The assigned J gene may be wrong: the sequence end matches TRBJ2-7 better. The germline CDR1 and CDR2 sequences are SQVTM and ANQGSEA. The length of the CDR3 is 12 residues.

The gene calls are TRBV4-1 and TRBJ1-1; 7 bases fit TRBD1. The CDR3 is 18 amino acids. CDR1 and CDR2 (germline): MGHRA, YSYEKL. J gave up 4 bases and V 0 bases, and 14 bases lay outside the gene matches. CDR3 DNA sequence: TGCGCCAGCAGCCAAGATCAGGGGGGGGCAGGGTGGAGCACTGAAGCTTTCTTT. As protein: CASSQDQGGAGWSTEAFF.